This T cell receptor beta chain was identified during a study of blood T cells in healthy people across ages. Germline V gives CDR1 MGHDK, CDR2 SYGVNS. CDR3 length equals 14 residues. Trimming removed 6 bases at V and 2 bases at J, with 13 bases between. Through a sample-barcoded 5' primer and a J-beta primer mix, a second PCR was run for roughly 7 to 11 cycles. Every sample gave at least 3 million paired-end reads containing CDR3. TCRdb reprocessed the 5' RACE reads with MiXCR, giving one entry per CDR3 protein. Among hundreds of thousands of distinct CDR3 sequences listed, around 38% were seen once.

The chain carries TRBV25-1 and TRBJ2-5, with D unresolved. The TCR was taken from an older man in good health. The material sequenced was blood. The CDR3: CASRVPGPQETQYF. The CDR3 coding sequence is TGTGCCAGCAGGGTCCCGGGTCCTCAAGAGACCCAGTACTTC.